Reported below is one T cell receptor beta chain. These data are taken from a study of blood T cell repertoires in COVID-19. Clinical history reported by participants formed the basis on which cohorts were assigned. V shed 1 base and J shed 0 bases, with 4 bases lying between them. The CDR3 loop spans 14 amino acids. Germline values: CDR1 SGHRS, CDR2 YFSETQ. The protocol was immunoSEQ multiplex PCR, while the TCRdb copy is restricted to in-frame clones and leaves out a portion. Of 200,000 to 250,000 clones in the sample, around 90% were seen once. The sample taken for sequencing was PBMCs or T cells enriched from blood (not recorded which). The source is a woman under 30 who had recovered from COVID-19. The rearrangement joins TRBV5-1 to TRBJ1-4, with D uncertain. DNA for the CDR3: TGCGCCAGCAGCTTGACTCCAACTAATGAAAAACTGTTTTTT. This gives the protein CASSLTPTNEKLFF.